These T cell receptor beta chains were read from a single sample in a study of blood T cell repertoires in COVID-19. Assay used: immunoSEQ multiplex PCR; TCRdb lists only in-frame clones, some missing. The table includes around 250,000 clones, roughly 84% detected once. The material sequenced was peripheral blood. The source of these receptors is a woman in her thirties or forties who had recovered from COVID-19. CDR3s include the opening cysteine and the closing phenylalanine or tryptophan. A D gene is named only where the DNA matches it firmly. A clone size is listed for some rows: how often the clone was seen (once, few, many), or a class if it is expanded.

j_call,d_call,v_call,clone_size,cdr3_nt,cdr3_aa
TRBJ1-5,TRBD1,TRBV2,.,TGTGCCAGCAGCCAGGGACAGACTAGCAATCAGCCCCAGCATTTT,CASSQGQTSNQPQHF
TRBJ1-1,TRBD1,TRBV5-5,.,TGTGCCAGCAGCCCGCCCCTGACAGGGCGGAACACTGAAGCTTTCTTT,CASSPPLTGRNTEAFF
TRBJ2-7,TRBD1,TRBV11-3,.,TGTGCCAGCAGCTTAGGGGACAGGATCCCCTACGAGCAGTACTTC,CASSLGDRIPYEQYF
TRBJ2-7,TRBD1,TRBV15,.,TGTGCCACCAGCGGGACAGGGGTGAGGAACGAGCAGTACTTC,CATSGTGVRNEQYF
TRBJ2-5,TRBD1,TRBV5-1,.,TGCGCCAGCAGACCAGGGACAGGGGAAGAGACCCAGTACTTC,CASRPGTGEETQYF
TRBJ2-1,.,TRBV5-5,.,TGTGCCAGCAGCCTGGGATCGGCTGGGGAGGAGCAGTTCTTC,CASSLGSAGEEQFF
TRBJ2-1,.,TRBV5-6,.,TGTGCCAGCAGCTTGGGGGGGCGTGAGCAGTTCTTC,CASSLGGREQFF
TRBJ2-1,TRBD2,TRBV19,.,TGTGCCACAAAAGGTTTCGGGACTAGCGGGGCTACTGAGCAGTTCTTC,CATKGFGTSGATEQFF
TRBJ2-6,.,TRBV7-9,.,TGTGCCAGCAGCTCCTCAAGAGGCTCTGGGGCCAACGTCCTGACTTTC,CASSSSRGSGANVLTF
TRBJ1-4,TRBD1,TRBV2,many,TGTGCCAGCAGTCGGCAGGGGGCCTCTAATGAAAAACTGTTTTTT,CASSRQGASNEKLFF
TRBJ1-4,.,TRBV5-1,.,TGCGCCAGCAGCCGACAGTTAAATGAAAAACTGTTTTTT,CASSRQLNEKLFF
TRBJ2-5,TRBD1,TRBV3-1/TRBV3-2,.,TGTGCCAGCAGCCAAGCGGGACAGGGGGTTGACCAGTACTTC,CASSQAGQGVDQYF
TRBJ2-1,.,TRBV11-2,.,TGTGCCAGCAGCTCGTCAACATCGCATGAGCAGTTCTTC,CASSSSTSHEQFF
TRBJ2-7,.,TRBV7-9,.,TGTGCCAGCAGCCTACGGGGGGAGCAGTACTTC,CASSLRGEQYF
TRBJ1-4,.,TRBV5-5,.,TGTGCCAGCAGCTTTGAGGGGGCTAATGAAAAACTGTTTTTT,CASSFEGANEKLFF
TRBJ2-5,.,TRBV19,once,TGTGCCACACGTCAGGGAGAGACCCAGTACTTC,CATRQGETQYF
TRBJ2-7,.,TRBV28,.,TGTGCCAGCTCAAATTCCTACGAGCAGTACTTC,CASSNSYEQYF
TRBJ1-1,.,TRBV2,.,TGTGCCAGCAGTTTTACAGCGAACACTGAAGCTTTCTTT,CASSFTANTEAFF
TRBJ2-4,TRBD1,TRBV3-1/TRBV3-2,.,TGTGCCAGCAGCCAGGCGGGACAGGGGGCGAACATTCAGTACTTC,CASSQAGQGANIQYF
TRBJ1-6,.,TRBV27,.,TGTGCCAGCAGTTATAGCTCCTATAATTCACCCCTCCACTTT,CASSYSSYNSPLHF
TRBJ1-4,.,TRBV27,.,TGTGCCAGCCGGGCCACAGGGTCAAATGAAAAACTGTTTTTT,CASRATGSNEKLFF
TRBJ1-1,.,TRBV7-2,once,TGTGCCAGCAGCTTAGGTAGAGGAATGAACACTGAAGCTTTCTTT,CASSLGRGMNTEAFF
TRBJ1-2,.,TRBV7-9,.,TGTGCCAGCAGCTTAACGGTTTATGGCTACACCTTC,CASSLTVYGYTF
TRBJ2-1,.,TRBV5-1,.,TGCGCCAGCAGCTCCCCCAGGGTGACCCCCTACAATGAGCAGTTCTTC,CASSSPRVTPYNEQFF
TRBJ2-5,TRBD1,TRBV30,.,TGTGCCAGTAACAGGGGCCTGGGGGAGACCCAGTACTTC,CASNRGLGETQYF
TRBJ2-5,TRBD2,TRBV5-4,.,TGTGCCAGCAGCTCTAAGACTAGCGGAGAGACCCAGTACTTC,CASSSKTSGETQYF
TRBJ2-3,.,TRBV18,.,TGTGCCAGCTCACCACTCCTCAGGGGGGCAGATACGCAGTATTTT,CASSPLLRGADTQYF
TRBJ1-1,.,TRBV11-3,once,TGTGCCAGCACCGCTCGGGCGGGAATGAACACTGAAGCTTTCTTT,CASTARAGMNTEAFF
TRBJ2-2,TRBD2,TRBV5-6,.,TGTGCCAGCACCCCCTGGGTAGCGGGGGGCCGTTCCACCGGGGAGCTGTTTTTT,CASTPWVAGGRSTGELFF
TRBJ2-2,.,TRBV6-1,.,TGTGCCAGCAGTGACAGGGGCGAAAACACCGGGGAGCTGTTTTTT,CASSDRGENTGELFF
TRBJ1-3,.,TRBV11-3,.,TGTGCCAGCAGCTTAGGCAGAACTGGAGTCACCATATATTTT,CASSLGRTGVTIYF
TRBJ1-1,TRBD1,TRBV6-4,.,TGTGCCAGCAGTGAATCCTGGACAGGGAACACTGAAGCTTTCTTT,CASSESWTGNTEAFF
TRBJ1-4,.,TRBV11-2,.,TGTGCCAGCAGCTTAGTTGGGCCCCGCACAGAAAAACTGTTTTTT,CASSLVGPRTEKLFF
TRBJ1-6,.,TRBV7-8,.,TGTGCCAGCAGCTTGAAGGGGACAAATTCACCCCTCCACTTT,CASSLKGTNSPLHF
TRBJ2-3,TRBD2,TRBV15,once,TGTGCCACCAGGCGGGGGGAATTCACAGATACGCAGTATTTT,CATRRGEFTDTQYF
TRBJ1-1,TRBD1,TRBV11-3,few,TGTGCCAGCAGCTTAGGCCAGGGGGCATCAGCTTTCTTT,CASSLGQGASAFF
TRBJ2-1,TRBD1,TRBV12-5,.,TGTGCTAGTGGTTGGGGGACAGGGTTAGACAATGAGCAGTTCTTC,CASGWGTGLDNEQFF
TRBJ1-2,TRBD1,TRBV3-1/TRBV3-2,few,TGTGCCAGCAGCCAAGAGGGACAGACATATGGCTACACCTTC,CASSQEGQTYGYTF
TRBJ2-5,TRBD1,TRBV11-3,.,TGTGCCAGCAGCTTGGGGGCCCCGGACAGGGTCTTCCCGGGGGAGACCCAGTACTTC,CASSLGAPDRVFPGETQYF
TRBJ2-3,.,TRBV29-1,once,TGCAGCGTTGAAGTGGGTCTCCGGGGAGATACGCAGTATTTT,CSVEVGLRGDTQYF